This T cell receptor beta chain was captured in a study of blood T cell repertoires in COVID-19. Study context: Whether acute or convalescent, the COVID-19 samples came from the United States, Italy and Spain. Nucleic acid was either cDNA or gDNA, and it came from T cells, B-cell-depleted T cells, or PBMCs.

The authors' processing: Nucleated cell number was recorded as an estimate derived from reference gene primer amplification. Here immunoSEQ multiplex PCR was the method, and the copy in TCRdb shows in-frame clones only, minus some. That table is the source of V, J and clone size, and D and trimming were worked out from the DNA. The sample carries roughly 120,000 clones, about 79% recorded once. V dropped 0 bases and J dropped 7 bases, with 18 bases sitting between them. The CDR3 totals 16 residues. Germline assignment: CDR1 MNHNY and CDR2 SVGAGI (reference sequence). This receptor was identified in a woman aged 80 or older with acute or convalescent COVID-19. Source material: peripheral blood. The genes are TRBV6-6 and TRBJ1-2, with D possibly matching TRBD1 (6 bases). This CDR3 is CASSYSTPTGSGGYTF. The CDR3, as DNA: TGTGCCAGCAGTTACTCGACACCCACAGGGTCGGGTGGCTACACCTTC.